Listed below are T cell receptor beta chains from one sample, sequenced in a study of shared T cell receptors in the human thymus. Only in-frame clones appear in the TCRdb table, and some are missing; sequencing was by immunoSEQ multiplex PCR. The data hold approximately 760,000 clones, with 70% to 90% observed a single time. These records were also assigned to another study, of human thymus T cells.

The sample consisted of thymocytes. All receptors come from a girl under three years old with a congenital heart defect. Both conserved end residues are part of each CDR3. A D gene is named only where the DNA matches it firmly. A clone size is listed for some rows: how often the clone was seen (once, few, many), or a class if it is expanded.

D gene	J gene	V gene	clone size	CDR3 protein
.	TRBJ1-2	TRBV5-5	.	CASSLADGYTF
.	TRBJ1-5	TRBV19	few	CASSRGAGGNQPQHF
.	TRBJ2-1	TRBV11-2	.	CASSLNGQRSSYNEQFF
TRBD1	TRBJ1-4	TRBV15	.	CATSRDEGALETANEKLFF
.	TRBJ2-7	TRBV4-1	.	CASSQDTALLSYEQYF
TRBD1	TRBJ1-5	TRBV2	.	CASSSDRDQPQHF
.	TRBJ1-2	TRBV7-2	.	CASSFPGARGGYTF
.	TRBJ2-2	TRBV10-1	once	CASSDRVATGELFF
TRBD1	TRBJ2-1	TRBV2	.	CASSPTFLDRVGHNEQFF
.	TRBJ1-3	TRBV7-6	few	CASSLESRGPGNTIYF
.	TRBJ2-1	TRBV29-1	once	CSVADSTYNEQFF
.	TRBJ1-5	TRBV5-5	.	CASSSGNAGGNQPQHF
.	TRBJ2-5	TRBV27	.	CASGTGKETQYF
.	TRBJ1-2	TRBV5-4	.	CASSLKSPRGQGLHGYTF
.	TRBJ2-7	TRBV18	.	CASSPPHSHSYEQYF
.	TRBJ1-6	TRBV5-1	.	CASSLIGLAGGSPLHF
TRBD1	TRBJ1-6	TRBV19	.	CASSSDRGGSPLHF
.	TRBJ1-2	TRBV19	.	CASNAGISLWGYTF
.	TRBJ2-5	TRBV4-3	few	CASSQEPDQETQYF
TRBD1	TRBJ2-5	TRBV6-5	.	CASSHRDREETQYF
TRBD1	TRBJ2-6	TRBV4-1	.	CASSQLPDREVPGANVLTF
TRBD1	TRBJ1-1	TRBV4-1	.	CASSQDPIGQGAPNTEAFF
TRBD2	TRBJ2-5	TRBV5-1	.	CASSFRAHIVSGGETQYF
.	TRBJ1-6	TRBV28	.	CASSLAPSSYNSPLHF
.	TRBJ2-5	TRBV6-1	.	CATTGFGEETQYF
TRBD1	TRBJ2-1	TRBV6-6	.	CASSPGGPEQFF
.	TRBJ1-1	TRBV18	.	CASSPGRRDTEAFF
TRBD2	TRBJ2-3	TRBV4-1	.	CASSQGLAGGTDTQYF
.	TRBJ2-7	TRBV5-1	.	CASSLEAGLPLIPSSYEQYF
TRBD2	TRBJ2-3	TRBV6-4	.	CASSEAGGLDTQYF
.	TRBJ2-3	TRBV10-2	once	CASTPDNRTQYF
TRBD1	TRBJ1-1	TRBV12-5	.	CASGFLTYRGPLAEAFF
TRBD1	TRBJ2-7	TRBV13	.	CASSLAGARGEQYF
.	TRBJ2-1	TRBV25-1	.	CASREDRPPFNEQFF
TRBD1	TRBJ1-2	TRBV7-9	.	CASSFRGTGGMVDYGYTF
.	TRBJ2-7	TRBV5-8	once	CASSLRGSYYEQYF
TRBD1	TRBJ2-3	TRBV12-5	once	CASGLVKQSGTGSTDTQYF
.	TRBJ2-1	TRBV5-1	few	CASSWGETVGNEQFF
TRBD1	TRBJ1-6	TRBV5-1	.	CASTRGQGNSPLHF
.	TRBJ2-7	TRBV10-2	.	CASRRTARAGSYEQYF
TRBD1	TRBJ2-7	TRBV28	.	CASSRDRGLSYEQYF
.	TRBJ1-1	TRBV28	.	CASSPYTGLNTEAFF
.	TRBJ2-2	TRBV6-1	.	CASKMSGELFF
TRBD1	TRBJ1-1	TRBV5-1	.	CASSPDRGGVNTEAFF
.	TRBJ1-6	TRBV5-8	.	CASSLLGERRGIAPLHF
.	TRBJ1-3	TRBV6-6	.	CASSLQWHSGNTIYF
TRBD1	TRBJ2-4	TRBV6-5	.	CASRLDRWNIQYF
TRBD1	TRBJ1-6	TRBV19	once	CASSTSYRGTPISSPLHF